This entry lists 2 T cell receptor beta chains sequenced from one sample in a study of CD8+ T cells in alopecia areata. It was cDNA, reverse transcribed from extracted RNA, that served as the sequencing template. Sequencing was performed with immunoSEQ multiplex PCR; in TCRdb, only in-frame clones are kept and a portion is missing. The repertoire holds about 180,000 clones, with approximately 50% as singletons. Treatment of the sample: oral pan-JAK inhibitor, 5-10 mg twice daily. The specimen comprised CD8+ T cells sorted from blood, sampled between weeks 51 and 52, from a patient treated with tofacitinib. The receptors stem from a human donor with alopecia areata.

This clone was seen many times. This chain joins TRBV5-1 and TRBJ2-1; D might be TRBD2 (5 bases). CDR1 is SGHRS, CDR2 YFSETQ, per germline. The CDR3 consists of 14 residues. V was cut by 5 bases and J by 0 bases, with 9 bases left in between. The CDR3 spells CASRYRDSYNEQFF. DNA for the CDR3: TGCGCCAGCAGGTACCGGGACTCCTACAATGAGCAGTTCTTC.

About this clone itself: This CDR3 is also generated by other DNA sequences in the sample. The chain joins TRBV5-6 to TRBJ2-7; 7 bases align to TRBD1. The J segment lost 1 base and the V segment lost 3 bases, leaving 1 base of the junction unmatched. CDR1 is SGHDT, CDR2 YYEEEE, per germline. CDR3 length: 13 residues. CDR3 nucleotides: TGTGCCAGCAGCTGGGACAGTTCCTACGAGCAGTACTTC. Protein: CASSWDSSYEQYF.